This T cell receptor beta chain was sequenced in a study of blood T cell repertoires in COVID-19. Across the whole study: Italy, Spain and the United States were the sources of the convalescent and acute COVID-19 samples.

In the authors' workflow: Amplification of reference gene primers was used by the study to estimate nucleated cell counts. The table came from immunoSEQ multiplex PCR; TCRdb's copy has only in-frame clones and leaves some out. V and J calls and clone size are those listed in that table; D and trimming were worked out from the DNA. Here the sample spans approximately 350,000 clones, around 87% being singletons. Sequencing was carried out using peripheral blood. The clonotype comes from a woman in her fifties or sixties with COVID-19, enrolled during active disease.

CDR3 in amino acids: CASSLGGRGGTAETQYF. CDR3 in DNA: TGTGCCAGCAGCTTAGGAGGTAGAGGAGGGACAGCGGAGACCCAGTACTTC. The rearrangement links TRBV7-2 to TRBJ2-5; weak D call: TRBD1 (7 bases). Germline CDR1 is SGHTA and CDR2 is FQGNSA. V dropped 1 base and J dropped 5 bases, with 20 bases sitting between them. The CDR3 contains 17 residues. The variable domain in full, with the rest retrieved from reference TRBV7-2 and TRBJ2-5, is GAGVSQSPSNKVTEKGKDVELRCDPISGHTALYWYRQSLGQGLEFLIYFQGNSAPDKSGLPSDRFSAERTGGSVSTLTIQRTQQEDSAVYLCASSLGGRGGTAETQYFGPGTRLLVL.